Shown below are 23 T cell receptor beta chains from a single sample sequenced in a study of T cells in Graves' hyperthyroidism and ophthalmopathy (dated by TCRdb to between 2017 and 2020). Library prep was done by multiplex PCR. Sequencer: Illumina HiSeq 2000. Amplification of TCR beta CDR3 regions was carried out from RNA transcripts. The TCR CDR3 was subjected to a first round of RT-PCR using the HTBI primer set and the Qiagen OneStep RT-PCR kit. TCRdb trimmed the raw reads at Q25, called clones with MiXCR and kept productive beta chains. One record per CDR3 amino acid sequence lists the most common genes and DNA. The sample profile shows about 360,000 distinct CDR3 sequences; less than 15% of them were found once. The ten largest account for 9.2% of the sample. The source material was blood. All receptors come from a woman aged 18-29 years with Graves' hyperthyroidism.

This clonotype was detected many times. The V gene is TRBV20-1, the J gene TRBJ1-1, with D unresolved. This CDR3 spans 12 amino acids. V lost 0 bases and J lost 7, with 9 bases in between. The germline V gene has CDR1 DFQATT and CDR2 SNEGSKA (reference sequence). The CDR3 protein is CSARDLGSEAFF. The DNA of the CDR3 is TGCAGTGCTAGAGATCTGGGCAGTGAAGCTTTCTTT.

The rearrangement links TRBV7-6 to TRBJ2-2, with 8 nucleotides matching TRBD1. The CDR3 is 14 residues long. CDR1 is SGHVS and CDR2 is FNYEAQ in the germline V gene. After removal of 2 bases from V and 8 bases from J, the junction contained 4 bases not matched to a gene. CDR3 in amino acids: CASSLRQGAGELFF. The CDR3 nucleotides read TGTGCCAGCAGCTTAAGGCAGGGGGCTGGGGAGCTGTTTTTT. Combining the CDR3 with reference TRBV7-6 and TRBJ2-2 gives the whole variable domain GAGVSQSPRYKVTKRGQDVALRCDPISGHVSLYWYRQALGQGPEFLTYFNYEAQQDKSGLPNDRFSAERPEGSISTLTIQRTEQRDSAMYRCASSLRQGAGELFFGEGSRLTVL.

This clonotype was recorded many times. The CDR3 bases are TGTGCCAGCTCCCCCGCCGTCGAGGGGTATGAGCAGTTCTTC. It specifies CASSPAVEGYEQFF. The chain carries TRBV18 and TRBJ2-1; tentatively, D is TRBD1 or TRBD2 (5 bases each). The CDR3 contains 14 residues. V lost 6 bases to trimming and J lost 8 bases, with 17 bases between them. Per the germline V gene, CDR1 is KGHSH and CDR2 is LQKENI.

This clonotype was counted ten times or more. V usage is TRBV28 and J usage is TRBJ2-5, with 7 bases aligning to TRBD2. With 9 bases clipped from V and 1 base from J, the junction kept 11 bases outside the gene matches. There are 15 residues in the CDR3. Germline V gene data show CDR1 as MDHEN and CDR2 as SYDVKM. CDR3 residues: CASSYPGTTQETQYF. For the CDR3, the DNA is TGTGCCAGTTCATACCCCGGGACTACCCAAGAGACCCAGTACTTC. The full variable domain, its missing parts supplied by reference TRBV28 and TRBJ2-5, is DVKVTQSSRYLVKRTGEKVFLECVQDMDHENMFWYRQDPGLGLRLIYFSYDVKMKEKGDIPEGYSVSREKKERFSLILESASTNQTSMYLCASSYPGTTQETQYFGPGTRLLVL.

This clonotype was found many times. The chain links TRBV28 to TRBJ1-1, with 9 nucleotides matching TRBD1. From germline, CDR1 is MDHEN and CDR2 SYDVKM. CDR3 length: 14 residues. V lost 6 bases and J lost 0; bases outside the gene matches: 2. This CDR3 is CASRDRGLNTEAFF. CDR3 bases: TGTGCCAGCAGGGACAGGGGACTGAACACTGAAGCTTTCTTT.

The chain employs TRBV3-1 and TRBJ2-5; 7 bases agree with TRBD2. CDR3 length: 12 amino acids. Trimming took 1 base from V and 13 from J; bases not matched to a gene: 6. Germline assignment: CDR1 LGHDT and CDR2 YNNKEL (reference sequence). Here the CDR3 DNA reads TGTGCCAGCAGCCAAGCCGGGACTACAAGGTACTTC. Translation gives CASSQAGTTRYF.

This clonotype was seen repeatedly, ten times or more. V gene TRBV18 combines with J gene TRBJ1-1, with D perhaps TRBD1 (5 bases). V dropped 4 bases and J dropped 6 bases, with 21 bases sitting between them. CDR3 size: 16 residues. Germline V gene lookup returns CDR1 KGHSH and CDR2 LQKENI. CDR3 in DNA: TGTGCCAGCTCACGAATCTCGGACCACGGGGGATCTGAAGCTTTCTTT. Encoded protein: CASSRISDHGGSEAFF.

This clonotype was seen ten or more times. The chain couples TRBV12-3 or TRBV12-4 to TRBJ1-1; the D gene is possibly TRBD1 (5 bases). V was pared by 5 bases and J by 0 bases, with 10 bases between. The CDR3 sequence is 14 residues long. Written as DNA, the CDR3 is TGTGCCAGCAGTCCCAGGGCCATGAACACTGAAGCTTTCTTT. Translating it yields CASSPRAMNTEAFF.

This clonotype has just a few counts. The CDR3 here is CASSQGDRERSPLHF. CDR3 nucleotides: TGCGCCAGCAGCCAGGGGGACAGGGAGAGATCACCCCTCCACTTT. This chain links TRBV4-3 with TRBJ1-6, with 9 bases fitting TRBD1. V lost 3 bases, J lost 10 bases, and 7 bases stayed unmatched. From germline, CDR1 is LGHNA and CDR2 YSLEER. This CDR3 contains 15 residues.

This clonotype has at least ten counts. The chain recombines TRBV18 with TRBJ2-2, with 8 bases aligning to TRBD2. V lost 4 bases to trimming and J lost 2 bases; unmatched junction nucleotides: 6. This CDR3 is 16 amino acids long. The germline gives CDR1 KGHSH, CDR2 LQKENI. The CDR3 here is CASSLSGTANTGELFF. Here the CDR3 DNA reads TGTGCCAGCTCACTTAGCGGGACCGCTAACACCGGGGAGCTGTTTTTT.

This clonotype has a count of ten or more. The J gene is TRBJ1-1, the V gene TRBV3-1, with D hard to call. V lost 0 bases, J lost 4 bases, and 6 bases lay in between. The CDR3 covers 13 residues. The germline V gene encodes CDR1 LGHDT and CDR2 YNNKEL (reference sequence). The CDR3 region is CASSQERLTEAFF. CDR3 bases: TGTGCCAGCAGCCAAGAAAGGCTCACTGAAGCTTTCTTT.

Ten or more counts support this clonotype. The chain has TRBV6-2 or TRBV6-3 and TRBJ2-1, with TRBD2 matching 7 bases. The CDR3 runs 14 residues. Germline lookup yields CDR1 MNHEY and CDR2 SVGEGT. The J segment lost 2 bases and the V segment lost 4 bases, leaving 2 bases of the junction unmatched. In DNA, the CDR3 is TGTGCCAGCAGTTTTAGCGGGCCCTACAATGAGCAGTTCTTC. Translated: CASSFSGPYNEQFF.

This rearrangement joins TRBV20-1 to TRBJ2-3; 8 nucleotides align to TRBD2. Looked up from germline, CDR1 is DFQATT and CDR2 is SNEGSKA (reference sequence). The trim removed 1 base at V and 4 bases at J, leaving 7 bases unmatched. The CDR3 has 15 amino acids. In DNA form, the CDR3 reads TGCAGTGCTAGAGGGCGACTAGCGTCGGCAGATACGCAGTATTTT. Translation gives CSARGRLASADTQYF.

This chain's CDR3 is CASSDIAGNEQFF. CDR3 in DNA: TGTGCCAGCAGTGATATAGCGGGGAATGAGCAGTTCTTC. This rearrangement joins TRBV25-1 to TRBJ2-1; 8 nucleotides match TRBD2. Trimming took 3 bases from V and 7 from J; bases not matched to a gene: 2. This CDR3 region has 13 residues. The V gene's germline CDR1 is MGHDK and CDR2 SYGVNS.

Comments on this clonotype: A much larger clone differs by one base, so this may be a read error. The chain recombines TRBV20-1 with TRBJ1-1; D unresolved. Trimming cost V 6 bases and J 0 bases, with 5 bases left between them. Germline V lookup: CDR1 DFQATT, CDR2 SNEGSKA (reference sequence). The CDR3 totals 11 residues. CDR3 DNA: TGCAGTGCACGAGTGAACACTGAAGCTTTCTTT. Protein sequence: CSARVNTEAFF.

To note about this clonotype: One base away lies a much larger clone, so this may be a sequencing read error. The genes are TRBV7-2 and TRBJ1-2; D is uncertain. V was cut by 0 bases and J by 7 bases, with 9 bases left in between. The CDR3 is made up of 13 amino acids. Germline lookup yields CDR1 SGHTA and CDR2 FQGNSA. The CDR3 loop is CASSLAQAGGYTF. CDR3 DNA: TGTGCCAGCAGCTTAGCCCAGGCGGGTGGCTACACCTTC.

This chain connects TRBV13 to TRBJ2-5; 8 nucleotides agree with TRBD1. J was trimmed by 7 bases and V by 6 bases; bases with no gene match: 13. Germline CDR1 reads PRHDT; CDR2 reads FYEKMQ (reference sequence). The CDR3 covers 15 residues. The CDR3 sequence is CASSLEGQVVTTQYF. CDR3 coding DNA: TGTGCCAGCAGTCTTGAGGGACAGGTTGTAACGACCCAGTACTTC.

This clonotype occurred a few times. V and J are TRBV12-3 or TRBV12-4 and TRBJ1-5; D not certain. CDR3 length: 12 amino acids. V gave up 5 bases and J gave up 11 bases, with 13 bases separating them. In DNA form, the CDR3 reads TGTGCCAGCAGTGACGGCTGGGTGGCCCAGCATTTT. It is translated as CASSDGWVAQHF.

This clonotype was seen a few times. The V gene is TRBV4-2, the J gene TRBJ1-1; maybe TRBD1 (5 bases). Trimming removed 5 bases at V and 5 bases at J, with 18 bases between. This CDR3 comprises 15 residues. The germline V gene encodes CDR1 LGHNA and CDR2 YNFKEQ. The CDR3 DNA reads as TGTGCCAGCAGCTACCTGCGGGGGGGTCAAACTGAAGCTTTCTTT. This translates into CASSYLRGGQTEAFF.

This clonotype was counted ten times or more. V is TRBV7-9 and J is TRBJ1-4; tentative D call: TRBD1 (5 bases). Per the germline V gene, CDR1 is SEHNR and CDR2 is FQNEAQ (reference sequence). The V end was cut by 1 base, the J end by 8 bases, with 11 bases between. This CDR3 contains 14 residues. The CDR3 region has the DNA TGTGCCAGCAGCTTAGTCCCGGGGCGCGAAAAACTGTTTTTT. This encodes CASSLVPGREKLFF.

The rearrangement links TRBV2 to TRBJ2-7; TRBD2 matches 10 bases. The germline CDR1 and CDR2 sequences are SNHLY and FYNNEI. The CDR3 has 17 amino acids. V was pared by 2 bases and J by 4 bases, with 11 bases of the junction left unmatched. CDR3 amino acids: CASSEMASGRGKYEQYF. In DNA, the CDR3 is TGTGCCAGCAGTGAAATGGCTAGCGGGAGAGGGAAATACGAGCAGTACTTC. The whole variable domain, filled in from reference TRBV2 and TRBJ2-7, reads EPEVTQTPSHQVTQMGQEVILRCVPISNHLYFYWYRQILGQKVEFLVSFYNNEISEKSEIFDDQFSVERPDGSNFTLKIRSTKLEDSAMYFCASSEMASGRGKYEQYFGPGTRLTVT.

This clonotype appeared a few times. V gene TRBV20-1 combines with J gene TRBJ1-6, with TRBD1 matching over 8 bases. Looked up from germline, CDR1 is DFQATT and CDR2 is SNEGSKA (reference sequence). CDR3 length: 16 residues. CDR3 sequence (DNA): TGCAGCGCAACCCAAGGCTCAGGGGGCGCACGGTCACCCCTCCACTTT. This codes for CSATQGSGGARSPLHF.

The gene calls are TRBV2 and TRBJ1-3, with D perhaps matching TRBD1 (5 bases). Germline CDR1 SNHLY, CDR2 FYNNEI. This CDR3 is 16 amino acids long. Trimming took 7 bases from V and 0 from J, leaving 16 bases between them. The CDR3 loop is CASIPAGRSSGNTIYF. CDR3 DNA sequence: TGTGCCAGCATCCCCGCGGGACGGTCCTCTGGAAACACCATATATTTT.